Listed below are T cell receptor beta chains from one sample, sequenced in a study of blood T cell repertoires in COVID-19. The protocol was immunoSEQ multiplex PCR, while the TCRdb copy is restricted to in-frame clones and leaves out a portion. Of 140,000 or so clones listed, about 87% are singletons. The sequencing input was peripheral blood. Every receptor here comes from a woman in her fifties or sixties with acute or convalescent COVID-19. CDR3s include the opening cysteine and the closing phenylalanine or tryptophan. D genes are given only for firm matches. Rows give clone size only sometimes, using once, few, many, or a class for an expanded clone.

size	D	V	J	CDR3	DNA
.	.	TRBV24-1	TRBJ1-4	CATSDPQFELFF	TGTGCCACCAGTGATCCACAGTTTGAACTGTTTTTT
.	TRBD2	TRBV4-2	TRBJ2-7	CASSQDGGGDPYEQYF	TGTGCCAGCAGCCAAGATGGCGGGGGGGACCCCTACGAGCAGTACTTC
.	.	TRBV5-1	TRBJ2-7	CASSVRTDSYEQYF	TGCGCCAGCAGCGTTCGGACAGACTCCTACGAGCAGTACTTC
once	TRBD1	TRBV27	TRBJ2-1	CASSRQGSYNEQFF	TGTGCCAGCAGTAGACAGGGTTCCTACAATGAGCAGTTCTTC
.	.	TRBV3-1/TRBV3-2	TRBJ1-5	CASSQGGRNQPQHF	TGTGCCAGCAGCCAGGGGGGACGCAATCAGCCCCAGCATTTT
once	TRBD2	TRBV15	TRBJ2-1	CATSPDSGLAAWDEQFF	TGTGCCACCAGCCCTGATTCCGGACTAGCCGCGTGGGATGAGCAGTTCTTC
.	.	TRBV5-1	TRBJ1-3	CASSLVQGPSSGNTIYF	TGCGCCAGCAGCTTGGTTCAGGGGCCCAGCTCTGGAAACACCATATATTTT
.	TRBD1	TRBV19	TRBJ1-2	CASSRDREYGYTF	TGTGCCAGTAGTCGGGACAGGGAATATGGCTACACCTTC
.	TRBD1	TRBV19	TRBJ1-5	CASREDRVSNQPQHF	TGTGCCAGTAGGGAGGACAGGGTTAGCAATCAGCCCCAGCATTTT
.	.	TRBV7-2	TRBJ1-2	CASSLAPSGGYTF	TGTGCCAGCAGCTTAGCTCCCTCGGGAGGCTACACCTTC
few	.	TRBV4-1	TRBJ1-1	CASSQWTNFWNTEAFF	TGCGCCAGCAGCCAATGGACAAATTTCTGGAACACTGAAGCTTTCTTT
.	TRBD1	TRBV27	TRBJ1-6	CASSAGTGRGSPLHF	TGTGCCAGCAGTGCCGGGACAGGGAGGGGATCACCCCTCCACTTT
.	.	TRBV2	TRBJ2-2	CASSEMAGATGELFF	TGTGCCAGCAGTGAGATGGCAGGGGCGACCGGGGAGCTGTTTTTT
.	.	TRBV10-3	TRBJ2-5	CAISALAYQETQYF	TGTGCCATCAGTGCCCTCGCGTACCAAGAGACCCAGTACTTC
.	.	TRBV6-1	TRBJ1-5	CASSEDVGGYSNQPQHF	TGTGCCAGCAGTGAAGACGTCGGGGGATATAGCAATCAGCCCCAGCATTTT
.	TRBD1	TRBV12-3/TRBV12-4	TRBJ1-5	CASSQDRDQPQHF	TGTGCCAGCAGTCAGGACAGGGATCAGCCCCAGCATTTT
.	.	TRBV28	TRBJ1-1	CASSLFGLMNTEAFF	TGTGCCAGCAGTTTATTCGGACTCATGAACACTGAAGCTTTCTTT
.	TRBD2	TRBV3-1/TRBV3-2	TRBJ2-2	CASSRTSGGAGTGELFF	TGTGCCAGCAGCCGGACTAGCGGGGGGGCAGGAACCGGGGAGCTGTTTTTT
.	.	TRBV29-1	TRBJ1-2	CSVEGGDYGYTF	TGCAGCGTTGAAGGAGGAGACTATGGCTACACCTTC
.	.	TRBV6-5	TRBJ2-7	CAITPPLAYEQYF	TGTGCCATTACTCCCCCTTTGGCCTACGAGCAGTACTTC